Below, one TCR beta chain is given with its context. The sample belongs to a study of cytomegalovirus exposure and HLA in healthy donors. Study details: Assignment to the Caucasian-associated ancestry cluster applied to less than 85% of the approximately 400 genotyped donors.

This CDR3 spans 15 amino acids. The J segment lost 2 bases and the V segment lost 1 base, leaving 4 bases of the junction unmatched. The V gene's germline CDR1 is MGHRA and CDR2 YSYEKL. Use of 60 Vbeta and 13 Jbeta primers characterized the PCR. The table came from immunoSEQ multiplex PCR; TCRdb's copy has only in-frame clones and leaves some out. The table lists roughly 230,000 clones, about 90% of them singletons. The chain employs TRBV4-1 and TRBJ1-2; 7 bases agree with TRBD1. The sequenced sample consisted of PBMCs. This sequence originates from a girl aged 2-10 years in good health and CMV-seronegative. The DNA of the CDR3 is TGCGCCAGCAGCCAAGGGGACAGTGTGAACTATGGCTACACCTTC. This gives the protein CASSQGDSVNYGYTF.